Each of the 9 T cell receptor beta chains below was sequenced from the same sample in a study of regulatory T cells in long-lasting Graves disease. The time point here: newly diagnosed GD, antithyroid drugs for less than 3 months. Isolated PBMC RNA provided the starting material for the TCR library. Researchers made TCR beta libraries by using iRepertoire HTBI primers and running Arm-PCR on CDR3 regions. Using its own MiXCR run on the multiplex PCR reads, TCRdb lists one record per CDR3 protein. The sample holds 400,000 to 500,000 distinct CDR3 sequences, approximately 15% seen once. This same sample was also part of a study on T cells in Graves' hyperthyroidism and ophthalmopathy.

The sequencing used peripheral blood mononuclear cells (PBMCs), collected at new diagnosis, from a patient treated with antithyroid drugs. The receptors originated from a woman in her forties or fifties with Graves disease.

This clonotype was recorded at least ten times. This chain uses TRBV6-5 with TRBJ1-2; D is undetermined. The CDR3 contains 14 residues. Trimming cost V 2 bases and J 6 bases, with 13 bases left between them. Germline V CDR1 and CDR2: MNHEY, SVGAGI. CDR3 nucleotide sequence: TGTGCCAGCAGTTACCGTCGGGTGTCGGATGGCTACACCTTC. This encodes CASSYRRVSDGYTF.

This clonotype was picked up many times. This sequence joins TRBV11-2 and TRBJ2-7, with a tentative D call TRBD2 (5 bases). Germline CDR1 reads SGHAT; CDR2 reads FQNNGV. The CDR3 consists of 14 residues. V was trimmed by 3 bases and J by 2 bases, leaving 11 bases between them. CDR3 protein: CASSFLDGAYEQYF. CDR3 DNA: TGTGCCAGCAGCTTCTTAGACGGGGCCTACGAGCAGTACTTC.

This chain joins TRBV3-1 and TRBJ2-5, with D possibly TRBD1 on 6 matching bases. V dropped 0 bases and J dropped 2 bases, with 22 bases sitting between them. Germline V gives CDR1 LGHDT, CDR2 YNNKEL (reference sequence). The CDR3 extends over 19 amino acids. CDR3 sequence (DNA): TGTGCCAGCAGCCAAGAAAGATTTCGGCTTTTGACAGGACAAGAGACCCAGTACTTC. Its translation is CASSQERFRLLTGQETQYF.

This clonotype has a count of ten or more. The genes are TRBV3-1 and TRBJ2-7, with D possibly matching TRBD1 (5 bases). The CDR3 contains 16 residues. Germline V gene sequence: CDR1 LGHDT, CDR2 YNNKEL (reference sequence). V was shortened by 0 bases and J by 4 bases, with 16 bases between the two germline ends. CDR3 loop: CASSQEGQGRSYEQYF. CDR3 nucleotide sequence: TGTGCCAGCAGCCAAGAGGGGCAGGGAAGATCGTACGAGCAGTACTTC.

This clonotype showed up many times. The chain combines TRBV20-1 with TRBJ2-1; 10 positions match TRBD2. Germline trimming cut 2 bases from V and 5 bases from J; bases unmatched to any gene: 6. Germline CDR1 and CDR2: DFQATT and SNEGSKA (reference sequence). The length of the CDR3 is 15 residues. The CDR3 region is CSARIAGGGHNEQFF. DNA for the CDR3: TGCAGTGCTAGAATAGCGGGAGGTGGACACAATGAGCAGTTCTTC.

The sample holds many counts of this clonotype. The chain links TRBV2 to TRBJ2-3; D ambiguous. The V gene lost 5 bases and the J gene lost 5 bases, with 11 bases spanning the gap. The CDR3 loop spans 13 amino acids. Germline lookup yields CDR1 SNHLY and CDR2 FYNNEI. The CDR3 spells CASSSLEEDTQYF. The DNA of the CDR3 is TGTGCCAGCAGTTCCTTAGAGGAAGATACGCAGTATTTT. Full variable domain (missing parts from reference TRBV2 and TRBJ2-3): EPEVTQTPSHQVTQMGQEVILRCVPISNHLYFYWYRQILGQKVEFLVSFYNNEISEKSEIFDDQFSVERPDGSNFTLKIRSTKLEDSAMYFCASSSLEEDTQYFGPGTRLTVL.

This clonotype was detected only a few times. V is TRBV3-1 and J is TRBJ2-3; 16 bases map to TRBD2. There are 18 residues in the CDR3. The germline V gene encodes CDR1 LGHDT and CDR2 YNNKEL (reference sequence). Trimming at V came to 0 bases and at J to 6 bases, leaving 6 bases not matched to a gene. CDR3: CASSQDSGLAGGADTQYF. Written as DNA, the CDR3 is TGTGCCAGCAGCCAAGACTCGGGACTAGCGGGAGGGGCCGATACGCAGTATTTT.

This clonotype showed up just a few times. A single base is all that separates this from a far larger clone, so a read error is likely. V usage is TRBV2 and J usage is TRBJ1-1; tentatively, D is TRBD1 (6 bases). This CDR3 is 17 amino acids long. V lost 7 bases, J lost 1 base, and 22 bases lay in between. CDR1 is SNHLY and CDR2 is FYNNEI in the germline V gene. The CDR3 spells CASNSPWDTSPNTEAFF. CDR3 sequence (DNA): TGTGCCAGCAATTCCCCTTGGGACACCTCCCCGAACACTGAAGCTTTCTTT.

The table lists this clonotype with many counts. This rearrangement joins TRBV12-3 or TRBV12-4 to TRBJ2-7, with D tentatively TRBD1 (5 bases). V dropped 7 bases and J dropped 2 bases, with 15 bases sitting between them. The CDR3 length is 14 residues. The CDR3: CASKLRTGPYEQYF. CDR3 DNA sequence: TGTGCCAGCAAATTACGAACAGGCCCCTACGAGCAGTACTTC.